This T cell receptor beta chain was identified during a study of CD8 T cells in Susac syndrome. Random hexamers were used to reverse transcribe about 0.5 to 1 ug of RNA. The TCR beta CDR3 was amplified by immunoSEQ multiplex PCR across 54 Vbeta, 13 Jbeta. MiXCR, run by TCRdb on the immunoSEQ multiplex PCR reads, gives a single entry per CDR3 protein. This table holds just under 150,000 distinct CDR3 sequences, roughly 95% found once. CD8+ and CD4+ T cells from blood underwent TCR beta sequencing. This clonotype originated in a human donor in good health. The sample taken for sequencing was CD4+ T cells from PBMCs.

DNA for the CDR3: TGTGCTAGTGGACCCACCTCCTACGAGCAGTACTTC. Residues: CASGPTSYEQYF. This chain uses TRBV12-5 with TRBJ2-7; D is undetermined. The germline V gene encodes CDR1 LGHNT and CDR2 FRNRAP. The CDR3 has 12 amino acids. The V end was cut by 6 bases, the J end by 0 bases, with 6 bases between.